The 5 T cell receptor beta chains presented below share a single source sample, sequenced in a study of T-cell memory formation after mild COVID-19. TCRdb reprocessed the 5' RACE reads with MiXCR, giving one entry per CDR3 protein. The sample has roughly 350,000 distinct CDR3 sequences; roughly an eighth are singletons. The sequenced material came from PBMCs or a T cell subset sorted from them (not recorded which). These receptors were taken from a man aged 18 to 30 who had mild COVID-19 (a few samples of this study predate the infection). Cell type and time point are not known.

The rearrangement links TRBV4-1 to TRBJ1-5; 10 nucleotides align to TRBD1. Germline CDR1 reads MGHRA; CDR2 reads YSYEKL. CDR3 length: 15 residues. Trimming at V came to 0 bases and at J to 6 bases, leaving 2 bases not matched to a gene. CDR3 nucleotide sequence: TGCGCCAGCAGCCAAGAGACAGGGGGCGGTCAGCCCCAGCATTTT. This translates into CASSQETGGGQPQHF.

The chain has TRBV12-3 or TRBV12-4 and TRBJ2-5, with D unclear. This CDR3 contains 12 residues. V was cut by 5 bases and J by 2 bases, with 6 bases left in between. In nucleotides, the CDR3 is TGTGCCAGCAGTGAAGCACAAGAGACCCAGTACTTC. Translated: CASSEAQETQYF.

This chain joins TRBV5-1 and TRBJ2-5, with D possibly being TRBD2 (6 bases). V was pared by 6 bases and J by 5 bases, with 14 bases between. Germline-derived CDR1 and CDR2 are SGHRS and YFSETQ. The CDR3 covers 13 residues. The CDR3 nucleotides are TGCGCCAGCAAAATCCGGGACTGGGAGACCCAGTACTTC. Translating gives CASKIRDWETQYF.

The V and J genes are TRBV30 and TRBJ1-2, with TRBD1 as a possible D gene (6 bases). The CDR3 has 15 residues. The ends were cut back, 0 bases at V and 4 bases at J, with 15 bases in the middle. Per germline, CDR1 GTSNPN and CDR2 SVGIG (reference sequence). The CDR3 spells CAWSVPGGQTYGYTF. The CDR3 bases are TGTGCCTGGAGTGTTCCCGGCGGACAGACCTATGGCTACACCTTC.

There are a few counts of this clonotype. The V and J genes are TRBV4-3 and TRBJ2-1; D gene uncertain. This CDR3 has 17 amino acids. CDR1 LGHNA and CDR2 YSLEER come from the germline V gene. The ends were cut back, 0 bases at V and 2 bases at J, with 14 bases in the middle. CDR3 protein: CASSQDLVTYPYNEQFF. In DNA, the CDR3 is TGCGCCAGCAGCCAAGATCTAGTCACTTACCCCTACAATGAGCAGTTCTTC.